A selection of T cell receptor beta chains follows, all from one sample in a study of siplizumab effects on memory and regulatory T cells. This table comes from immunoSEQ multiplex PCR, and its TCRdb copy is limited to in-frame clones, with some not included. This table holds 70,000 to 90,000 clones, about nine tenths found once. The specimen sequenced was CD4+ T cells sorted from blood. These receptors originate from a human donor in good health. Each CDR3 is given with its conserved first and last residue. D genes are given only for firm matches. Expanded clones get a size class; other rows say once, few or many, or leave the size out.

clone_size	v_call	d_call	j_call	cdr3_aa	cdr3_nt
-	TRBV25-1	TRBD2	TRBJ2-5	CASSDGGTETQYF	TGTGCCAGCAGTGACGGGGGGACGGAGACCCAGTACTTC
-	TRBV7-7	-	TRBJ2-1	CASSLSGGSNEQFF	TGTGCTAGCAGCCTCTCTGGCGGTTCCAATGAGCAGTTCTTC
-	TRBV18	TRBD1	TRBJ2-7	CASSDNRGSYEQYF	TGTGCCAGCTCAGATAACAGGGGGTCCTACGAGCAGTACTTC
-	TRBV28	TRBD1	TRBJ1-1	CASSLQGATEAFF	TGTGCCAGCAGTTTACAGGGGGCCACTGAAGCTTTCTTT
-	TRBV27	-	TRBJ2-2	CASSRGDRPTGELFF	TGTGCCAGCAGCCGGGGAGACAGACCCACCGGGGAGCTGTTTTTT
few	TRBV27	-	TRBJ1-3	CASSLSSGNTIYF	TGTGCCAGCAGCCTCAGCTCTGGAAACACCATATATTTT
-	TRBV7-2	-	TRBJ2-1	CASSEVSMYNEQFF	TGTGCCAGCAGCGAGGTTTCGATGTACAATGAGCAGTTCTTC
-	TRBV7-2	TRBD1	TRBJ2-7	CASSSQGAWYEQYF	TGTGCCAGCAGCTCACAGGGGGCATGGTACGAGCAGTACTTC
once	TRBV19	-	TRBJ2-2	CASRGLVATGELFF	TGTGCCAGTAGGGGGCTTGTGGCCACCGGGGAGCTGTTTTTT
-	TRBV6-1	-	TRBJ2-3	CASSRTLHTDTQYF	TGTGCCAGCAGTAGGACTCTTCACACAGATACGCAGTATTTT
-	TRBV7-9	-	TRBJ1-1	CASRPNRDMNTEAFF	TGTGCCAGCAGACCGAACAGGGACATGAACACTGAAGCTTTCTTT
once	TRBV6-5	-	TRBJ1-2	CASRRTRTQANGYTF	TGTGCCAGCAGGCGAACCCGCACCCAGGCAAATGGCTACACCTTC
-	TRBV5-4	-	TRBJ1-1	CASSSTENTEAFF	TGTGCCAGCAGCTCTACAGAGAACACTGAAGCTTTCTTT
-	TRBV11-3	-	TRBJ2-1	CASSGSSNEQFF	TGTGCCAGCAGTGGAAGCTCCAATGAGCAGTTCTTC
once	TRBV27	TRBD1	TRBJ2-7	CASNPGQGLYEQYF	TGTGCCAGCAACCCGGGACAGGGCCTCTACGAGCAGTACTTC
-	TRBV10-3	-	TRBJ2-1	CATKSNSHNEQFF	TGTGCCACTAAATCTAACTCTCACAATGAGCAGTTCTTC
-	TRBV5-1	-	TRBJ1-3	CASSPGRRSGNTIYF	TGCGCCAGCAGCCCCGGACGGCGCTCTGGAAACACCATATATTTT
-	TRBV28	TRBD1	TRBJ1-1	CASSFLDRATEAFF	TGTGCCAGCAGTTTCCTGGACAGGGCCACTGAAGCTTTCTTT
-	TRBV2	TRBD2	TRBJ2-7	CASSPSGYGYEQYF	TGTGCCAGCAGTCCTAGCGGTTACGGGTACGAGCAGTACTTC
once	TRBV5-1	-	TRBJ2-2	CASSVPPGELFF	TGCGCCAGCAGCGTACCCCCCGGGGAGCTGTTTTTT
-	TRBV12-5	TRBD1	TRBJ1-2	CASGTGTGLNYGYTF	TGTGCTAGTGGTACCGGGACAGGGCTTAACTATGGCTACACCTTC
-	TRBV2	TRBD1	TRBJ2-3	CASSRQGADTQYF	TGTGCCAGCAGTCGACAGGGGGCAGATACGCAGTATTTT
-	TRBV30	TRBD1	TRBJ2-3	CAWSVKQGGTDTQYF	TGTGCCTGGAGTGTGAAACAGGGGGGTACAGATACGCAGTATTTT
-	TRBV28	-	TRBJ2-4	CASIPGGARDIQYF	TGTGCCAGCATCCCCGGCGGGGCCAGGGACATTCAGTACTTC
-	TRBV28	-	TRBJ2-4	CAIAQGLTAKNIQYF	TGTGCCATCGCACAGGGCCTTACCGCCAAAAACATTCAGTACTTC
-	TRBV10-3	-	TRBJ1-2	CAISPGGGYTF	TGTGCCATCAGCCCGGGTGGGGGCTACACCTTC
-	TRBV6-5	-	TRBJ2-2	CASSKTANTGELFF	TGTGCCAGCAGTAAGACAGCGAACACCGGGGAGCTGTTTTTT
-	TRBV7-2	-	TRBJ1-5	CASSFWSNQPQHF	TGTGCCAGCAGCTTTTGGTCCAATCAGCCCCAGCATTTT
-	TRBV2	TRBD1	TRBJ1-5	CASSGVYRGGQPQHF	TGTGCCAGCTCTGGCGTTTACAGGGGTGGTCAGCCCCAGCATTTT
-	TRBV30	-	TRBJ1-2	CAWSVIFGGYTF	TGTGCCTGGAGTGTAATCTTCGGTGGCTACACCTTC
-	TRBV9	TRBD2	TRBJ2-5	CASSVAAGVRQETQYF	TGTGCCAGCAGCGTTGCAGCGGGAGTCAGGCAAGAGACCCAGTACTTC
once	TRBV6-5	-	TRBJ1-4	CASRPMGTNEKLFF	TGTGCCAGCAGGCCAATGGGAACTAATGAAAAACTGTTTTTT
-	TRBV10-3	TRBD1	TRBJ2-1	CAISDTRTGPYNEQFF	TGTGCCATCAGTGACACAAGGACAGGGCCCTACAATGAGCAGTTCTTC
-	TRBV11-2	TRBD2	TRBJ2-1	CASRTELAGKRNEQFF	TGTGCCAGCAGGACAGAGCTAGCGGGAAAGCGCAATGAGCAGTTCTTC
many	TRBV10-3	-	TRBJ1-2	CAISESLGYTF	TGTGCCATCAGTGAGTCTTTGGGCTACACCTTC
once	TRBV2	-	TRBJ2-3	CASSAPDTQYF	TGTGCCAGCAGCGCTCCAGATACGCAGTATTTT
-	TRBV25-1	TRBD1	TRBJ2-7	CASRDRGRSYEQYF	TGTGCCAGCAGGGACAGGGGGAGGTCCTACGAGCAGTACTTC
-	TRBV19	-	TRBJ1-5	CASSKDFRGNQPQHF	TGTGCCAGTAGTAAGGACTTCAGAGGGAATCAGCCCCAGCATTTT
-	TRBV30	-	TRBJ2-1	CAWRDPGTAHNEQFF	TGTGCCTGGAGGGACCCAGGTACAGCACACAATGAGCAGTTCTTC